This TCR beta chain was recorded in a study of T cell responses to AZD1222 COVID-19 vaccine. Profiled with immunoSEQ multiplex PCR; TCRdb holds only in-frame clones, not every one. The top ten hold over 7% of the sample, which has about 110,000 clones, about 90% seen once. Source: peripheral blood, taken 28 days after the second AZD1222 dose. This clonotype originated in an adult who received the AZD1222 COVID-19 vaccine.

The CDR3 sequence: CASSVEGGGNEQFF. The CDR3, as DNA: TGTGCCAGCAGCGTAGAGGGAGGAGGCAATGAGCAGTTCTTC. V and J are TRBV9 and TRBJ2-1; the D gene is possibly TRBD2 (6 bases). The CDR3 consists of 14 residues. Trimming cost V 0 bases and J 6 bases, with 10 bases left between them. Germline V CDR1 and CDR2: SGDLS, YYNGEE. The whole variable domain, remainder taken from reference TRBV9 and TRBJ2-1, is DSGVTQTPKHLITATGQRVTLRCSPRSGDLSVYWYQQSLDQGLQFLIQYYNGEERAKGNILERFSAQQFPDLHSELNLSSLELGDSALYFCASSVEGGGNEQFFGPGTRLTVL.